The 18 T cell receptor beta chains below all came from one sample that was sequenced in a study of blood T cell repertoires in COVID-19. The table came from immunoSEQ multiplex PCR; TCRdb's copy has only in-frame clones and leaves some out. In the table there are a few hundred thousand clones, just under 85% of which are singletons. What was sequenced was peripheral blood. These receptors originate from a man aged 80 or over with acute or convalescent COVID-19.

This rearrangement joins TRBV27 to TRBJ1-6; tentatively, D is TRBD1 (5 bases). V was cut by 4 bases and J by 8 bases, with 12 bases left in between. The CDR3 spans 14 residues. Germline V gene lookup returns CDR1 MNHEY and CDR2 SMNVEV (reference sequence). CDR3 coding DNA: TGTGCCAGCAGTTCAGGGTACATTTATTCACCCCTCCACTTT. Translating gives CASSSGYIYSPLHF.

The chain recombines TRBV12-5 with TRBJ2-3, with a weak D call TRBD2 (6 bases). This CDR3 is built from 16 residues. Trimming took off 5 bases at V and 2 bases at J, with 17 bases between the two ends. CDR1 is LGHNT, CDR2 FRNRAP, per germline. The CDR3 protein is CASGTAPGTYTDTQYF. For the CDR3, the DNA is TGTGCTAGTGGTACCGCGCCCGGGACTTACACAGATACGCAGTATTTT.

The gene calls are TRBV3-1 (or the pseudogene TRBV3-2) and TRBJ1-5; the match to TRBD1 covers 8 bases. The junction had 1 base not matched to a gene; V was cut back by 3 bases and J by 6 bases. CDR1 LGHDT and CDR2 YNNKEL come from the germline V gene (reference sequence). CDR3 size: 13 residues. CDR3 nucleotides: TGTGCCAGCAGCCACGGGACAGGTCAGCCCCAGCATTTT. Amino acid sequence: CASSHGTGQPQHF.

CDR3 in amino acids: CASRVQGSAGELFF. The DNA of the CDR3 is TGTGCCAGCAGGGTACAGGGATCGGCCGGGGAGCTGTTTTTT. The chain recombines TRBV5-5 with TRBJ2-2; a weak D match, TRBD1 (6 bases). V lost 5 bases, J lost 6 bases, and 14 bases lay in between. Germline V gives CDR1 SGHKS, CDR2 YYEKEE (reference sequence). The CDR3 runs 14 residues.

This sequence joins TRBV6-5 and TRBJ1-6, with 10 bases identical to TRBD1. V trimming: 6 bases; J trimming: 7 bases; junction bases outside the gene matches: 6. CDR3 length: 15 residues. Germline-derived CDR1 and CDR2 are MNHEY and SVGAGI. DNA of the CDR3: TGTGCCAGCAGGAATGCGGGACAGGGGAATTCACCCCTCCACTTT. Encoded protein: CASRNAGQGNSPLHF.

This clone has at least ten counts. The genes are TRBV5-4 and TRBJ1-2; D is unresolved. CDR1 and CDR2 from the germline V gene are SGHNT and YYREEE (reference sequence). The V end was cut by 2 bases, the J end by 1 base, with 15 bases between. The CDR3 has 16 amino acids. In nucleotides, the CDR3 is TGTGCCAGCAGCTTAAAACGTAGCGGGCTTAACTATGGCTACACCTTC. Translation gives CASSLKRSGLNYGYTF.

This clone was found a few times. The chain uses TRBV6-5 and TRBJ2-7; no definite D call. This CDR3 region has 14 residues. Germline V gene lookup returns CDR1 MNHEY and CDR2 SVGAGI. The V gene lost 5 bases and the J gene lost 5 bases, with 16 bases spanning the gap. CDR3 residues: CASSTRAQVNEQYF. The CDR3 bases are TGTGCCAGCAGTACCCGCGCTCAAGTAAACGAGCAGTACTTC.

This chain connects TRBV5-1 to TRBJ2-1; D not resolved. The germline V gene encodes CDR1 SGHRS and CDR2 YFSETQ. V was pared by 5 bases and J by 7 bases, with 10 bases between. This CDR3 has 12 amino acids. Written as DNA, the CDR3 is TGCGCCAGCAGTCTTGCAACTAATGAGCAGTTCTTC. Residues: CASSLATNEQFF.

The count of this clone is one. The chain has TRBV7-3 and TRBJ2-1; D may be TRBD2 (6 bases). CDR1 SGHTA and CDR2 FQGTGA come from the germline V gene. This CDR3 spans 16 amino acids. V was pared by 1 base and J by 7 bases, with 17 bases between. The CDR3 nucleotides read TGTGCCAGCAGCTTAATCCCCGGGACTTCGATAAATGAGCAGTTCTTC. This encodes CASSLIPGTSINEQFF.

This chain joins TRBV9 and TRBJ2-1; D may be TRBD1 (5 bases). The CDR3 length is 17 residues. Trimming left V 3 bases short and J 0 bases short, with 16 bases between. CDR1 SGDLS and CDR2 YYNGEE come from the germline V gene. CDR3 nucleotide sequence: TGTGCCAGCAGCGCCTACAAACGACAGAGCTCCTACAATGAGCAGTTCTTC. It yields the protein CASSAYKRQSSYNEQFF.

The chain links TRBV24-1 to TRBJ2-3; D perhaps matches TRBD1 (5 bases). The CDR3 spans 14 residues. Germline-derived CDR1 and CDR2 are KGHDR and SFDVKD. V lost 5 bases, J lost 1 base, and 9 bases lay in between. The CDR3: CATSGLTGTDTQYF. DNA for the CDR3: TGTGCCACCAGTGGATTGACAGGCACAGATACGCAGTATTTT.

This chain links TRBV6-1 with TRBJ1-6, with 11 nucleotides matching TRBD1. J was trimmed by 9 bases and V by 2 bases; bases with no gene match: 9. This CDR3 spans 17 amino acids. Per germline, CDR1 MNHNS and CDR2 SASEGT. In nucleotides, the CDR3 is TGTGCCAGCAGTGAAAATGGTATGGGGACAGGGGGTTCACCCCTCCACTTT. Protein product: CASSENGMGTGGSPLHF.

The chain links TRBV11-2 to TRBJ1-3; maybe TRBD1 (6 bases). CDR1 is SGHAT, CDR2 FQNNGV, per germline. V shed 3 bases and J shed 3 bases, with 12 bases lying between them. The CDR3 sequence is 15 residues long. Here the CDR3 reads CASSFGGAHGNTIYF. The CDR3 DNA reads TGTGCCAGCAGCTTTGGGGGGGCTCATGGAAACACCATATATTTT.

The chain couples TRBV19 to TRBJ2-1; tentatively, D is TRBD2 (5 bases). Trimming took off 3 bases at V and 5 bases at J, with 11 bases between the two ends. The CDR3 loop spans 14 amino acids. The germline V gene encodes CDR1 LNHDA and CDR2 SQIVND (reference sequence). The CDR3 nucleotides read TGTGCCAGTAGTATCCGGACTCTCCACAATGAGCAGTTCTTC. It specifies CASSIRTLHNEQFF.

The rearrangement joins TRBV5-5 to TRBJ1-4, with TRBD1 matching over 9 bases. The CDR3 sequence is 15 residues long. Germline V gene sequence: CDR1 SGHKS, CDR2 YYEKEE (reference sequence). J gave up 13 bases and V 5 bases, and 15 bases lay outside the gene matches. CDR3: CASSFTITGQGRLFF. In DNA form, the CDR3 reads TGTGCCAGCAGTTTCACCATCACGGGACAGGGAAGACTGTTTTTT.

This rearrangement joins TRBV28 to TRBJ1-3; maybe TRBD1 (6 bases). V lost 4 bases to trimming and J lost 2 bases, with 12 bases between them. The CDR3 has 15 residues. Per the germline V gene, CDR1 is MDHEN and CDR2 is SYDVKM. The CDR3 sequence: CASSYPRGTGNTIYF. The DNA for the CDR3 is TGTGCCAGCAGTTACCCCAGGGGAACTGGAAACACCATATATTTT.

The V gene is TRBV11-3, the J gene TRBJ2-7, with a tentative D call TRBD1 (6 bases). The CDR3 has 12 residues. Germline V gene data show CDR1 as SGHNT and CDR2 as YENEEA. Deletions cut 4 bases from V and 5 bases from J, with 9 bases between. CDR3 DNA sequence: TGTGCCAGCAGCTCCCAGGGGAACGAGCAGTACTTC. Translation: CASSSQGNEQYF.

In this sample, this clone turned up a few times. J is TRBJ1-4 and V is TRBV7-9; tentatively, D is TRBD1 (6 bases). Germline V lookup: CDR1 SEHNR, CDR2 FQNEAQ (reference sequence). The V gene lost 1 base and the J gene lost 2 bases, with 8 bases spanning the gap. CDR3 size: 15 residues. The DNA for the CDR3 is TGTGCCAGCAGCTTAGACAGGGCGACTAATGAAAAACTGTTTTTT. This codes for CASSLDRATNEKLFF.